The present entry profiles one T cell receptor (beta chain) with its context. What it binds is not known. This entry is derived from a study of cytomegalovirus exposure and HLA in healthy donors. About the study: Out of about 190 million T cells, an earlier analysis found over 90 million unique TCR beta sequences in total. Broader study findings: Per a later analysis, HLA-associated TCR beta chains showed more clonal expansion than other, equally common TCR beta chains.

Trimming removed 4 bases from V and 5 bases from J, with 12 bases in between. CDR1 is SEHNR and CDR2 is FQNEAQ in the germline V gene (reference sequence). The CDR3 length is 14 residues. With 60 Vbeta and 13 Jbeta primers, the PCR was carried out. The data were produced by immunoSEQ multiplex PCR, yet TCRdb's version contains in-frame clones alone and is incomplete. The top ten hold around 2.9% of the sample, which has 50,000 to 60,000 clones, roughly 80% seen once. The origin of this receptor is a woman aged 35 to 49 in good health and CMV-seropositive. Material: PBMCs. The rearrangement joins TRBV7-9 to TRBJ1-5, with D possibly matching TRBD1 (5 bases). The CDR3 nucleotides are TGTGCCAGCAGCTCCGGATGGGGGGATCAGCCCCAGCATTTT. It encodes CASSSGWGDQPQHF.